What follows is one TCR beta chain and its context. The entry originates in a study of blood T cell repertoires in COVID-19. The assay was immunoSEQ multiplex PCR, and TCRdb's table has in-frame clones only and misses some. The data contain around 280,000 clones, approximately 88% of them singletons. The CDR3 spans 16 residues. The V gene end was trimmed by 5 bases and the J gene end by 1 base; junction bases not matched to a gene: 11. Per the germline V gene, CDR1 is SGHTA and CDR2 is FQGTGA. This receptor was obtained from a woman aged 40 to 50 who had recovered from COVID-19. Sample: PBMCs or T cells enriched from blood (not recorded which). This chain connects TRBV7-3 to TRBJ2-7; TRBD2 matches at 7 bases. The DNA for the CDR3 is TGTGCCAGCAGCCTTCTCGGTCGGACTAGTTCCTACGAGCAGTACTTC. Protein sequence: CASSLLGRTSSYEQYF.